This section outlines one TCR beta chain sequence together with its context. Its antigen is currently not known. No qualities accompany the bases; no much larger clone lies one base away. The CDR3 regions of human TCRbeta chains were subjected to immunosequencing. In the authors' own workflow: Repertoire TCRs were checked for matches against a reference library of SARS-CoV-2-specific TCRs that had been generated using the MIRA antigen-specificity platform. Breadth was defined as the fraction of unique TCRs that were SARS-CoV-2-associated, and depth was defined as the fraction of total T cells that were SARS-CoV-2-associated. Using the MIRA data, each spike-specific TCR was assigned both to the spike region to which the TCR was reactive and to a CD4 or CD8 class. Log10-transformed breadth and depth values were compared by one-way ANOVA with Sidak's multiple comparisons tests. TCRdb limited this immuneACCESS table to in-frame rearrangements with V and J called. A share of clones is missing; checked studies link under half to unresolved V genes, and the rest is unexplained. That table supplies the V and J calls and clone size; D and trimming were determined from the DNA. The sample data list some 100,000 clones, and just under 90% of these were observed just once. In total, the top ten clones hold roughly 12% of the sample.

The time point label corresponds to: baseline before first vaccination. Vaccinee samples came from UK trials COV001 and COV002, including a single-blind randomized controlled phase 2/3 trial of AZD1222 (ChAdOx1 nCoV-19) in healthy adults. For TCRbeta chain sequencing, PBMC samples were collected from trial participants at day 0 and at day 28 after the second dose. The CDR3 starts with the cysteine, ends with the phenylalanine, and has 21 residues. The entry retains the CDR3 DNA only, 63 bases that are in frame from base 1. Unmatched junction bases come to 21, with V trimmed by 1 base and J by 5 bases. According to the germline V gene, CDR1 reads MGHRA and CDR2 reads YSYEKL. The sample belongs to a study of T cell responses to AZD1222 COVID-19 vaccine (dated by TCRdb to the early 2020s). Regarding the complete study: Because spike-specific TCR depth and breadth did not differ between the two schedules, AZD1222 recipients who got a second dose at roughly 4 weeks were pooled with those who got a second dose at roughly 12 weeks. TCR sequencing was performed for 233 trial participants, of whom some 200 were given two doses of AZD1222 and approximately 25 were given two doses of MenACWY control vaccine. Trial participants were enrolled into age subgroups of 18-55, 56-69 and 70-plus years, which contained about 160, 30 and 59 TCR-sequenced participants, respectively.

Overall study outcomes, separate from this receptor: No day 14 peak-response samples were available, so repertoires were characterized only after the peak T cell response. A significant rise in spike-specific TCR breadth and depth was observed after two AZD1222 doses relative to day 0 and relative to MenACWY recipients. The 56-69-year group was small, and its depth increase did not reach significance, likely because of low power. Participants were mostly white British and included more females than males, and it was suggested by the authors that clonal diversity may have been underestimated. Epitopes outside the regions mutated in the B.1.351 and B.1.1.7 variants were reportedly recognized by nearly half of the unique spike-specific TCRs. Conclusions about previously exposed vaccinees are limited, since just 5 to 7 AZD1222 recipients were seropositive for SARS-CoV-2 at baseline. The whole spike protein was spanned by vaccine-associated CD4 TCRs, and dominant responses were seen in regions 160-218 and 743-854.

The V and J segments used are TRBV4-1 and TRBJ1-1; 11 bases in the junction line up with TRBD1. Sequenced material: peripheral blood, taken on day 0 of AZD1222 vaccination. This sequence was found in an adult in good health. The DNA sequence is TGCGCCAGCAGCCAAGTGAACCCTGGAAACTTTGCGGACAGGGGGCAAACTGAAGCTTTCTTT. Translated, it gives CASSQVNPGNFADRGQTEAFF.